In its sample, the clone carrying this TCR beta chain was seen once. Trimming stripped 0 bases from V and 3 bases from J, with 16 bases between. The germline V gene encodes CDR1 SGDLS and CDR2 YYNGEE. The CDR3 has 17 residues. The TCR beta library used iRepertoire HTBI primers with Arm-PCR amplification of CDR3. TCRdb called the multiplex PCR reads again in MiXCR, with one record for every CDR3 protein. The table records roughly 430,000 distinct CDR3 sequences, about a sixth of them present only once. The data originate from a study of regulatory T cells in long-lasting Graves disease. Time point in this sample: newly diagnosed GD, antithyroid drugs for less than 3 months. Making the TCR library involved RNA that had been extracted from PBMCs. The authors drew patients from an endocrinology department in Xi'an, China. The data were also submitted as part of a second study, on T cells in Graves' hyperthyroidism and ophthalmopathy. This second study notes: First-round RT-PCR targeting the TCR CDR3 was performed with the HTBI primer set.

The TCR was taken from a woman under 40 with Graves disease. The starting material was peripheral blood mononuclear cells (PBMCs), obtained at new diagnosis, from a patient treated with antithyroid drugs. The genes are TRBV9 and TRBJ2-4, with D perhaps given as TRBD1 or TRBD2 (6 bases each). CDR3 protein: CASSVDPQQGGKNIQYF. The CDR3, as DNA: TGTGCCAGCAGCGTAGACCCCCAACAGGGAGGCAAAAACATTCAGTACTTC.